This T cell receptor beta chain was captured by sequencing in a study of T cell responses to AZD1222 COVID-19 vaccine. To note about this clone: Its antigen is as yet unknown.

Profiling relied on immunoSEQ multiplex PCR, and the TCRdb table lists in-frame clones only, not all of them. The sample records about 110,000 clones, 80% to 85% being singletons. Notes on the study in general: Across the whole spike, CD4 TCRs peaked at regions 160-218 and 743-854. Only a handful of AZD1222 recipients tested seropositive at baseline. Spike-specific TCR breadth rose after two AZD1222 doses, and depth rose as well.

There are 16 residues in the CDR3. CDR1 and CDR2 from the germline V gene are SGHAT and FQDESV (reference sequence). The junction had 11 bases not matched to a gene; V was cut back by 5 bases and J by 4 bases. Sequencing used peripheral blood, obtained on day 0 of AZD1222 vaccination. This sequence originates from an adult in good health. The chain carries TRBV11-1 and TRBJ2-1; 7 bases match TRBD2. The CDR3 DNA sequence: TGTGCCAGCAGCCGCTACCCCCAGCGGGGATACAATGAGCAGTTCTTC. Translation gives CASSRYPQRGYNEQFF. Using reference TRBV11-1 and TRBJ2-1 for the parts outside the CDR3, the full variable domain is EAEVAQSPRYKITEKSQAVAFWCDPISGHATLYWYRQILGQGPELLVQFQDESVVDDSQLPKDRFSAERLKGVDSTLKIQPAELGDSAMYLCASSRYPQRGYNEQFFGPGTRLTVL.